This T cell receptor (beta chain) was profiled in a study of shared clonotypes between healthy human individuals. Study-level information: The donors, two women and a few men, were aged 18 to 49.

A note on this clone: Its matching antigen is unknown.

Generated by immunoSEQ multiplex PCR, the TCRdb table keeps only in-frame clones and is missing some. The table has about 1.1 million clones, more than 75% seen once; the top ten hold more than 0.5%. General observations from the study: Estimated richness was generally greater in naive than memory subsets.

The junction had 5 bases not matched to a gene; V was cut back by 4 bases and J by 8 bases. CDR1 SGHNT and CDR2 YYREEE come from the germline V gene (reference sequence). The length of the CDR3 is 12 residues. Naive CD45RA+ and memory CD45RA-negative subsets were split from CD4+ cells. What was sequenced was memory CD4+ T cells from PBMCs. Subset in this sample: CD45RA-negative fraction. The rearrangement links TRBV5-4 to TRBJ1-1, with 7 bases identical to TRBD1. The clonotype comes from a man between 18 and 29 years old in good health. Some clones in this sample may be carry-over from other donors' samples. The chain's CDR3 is CASSLRDSEAFF. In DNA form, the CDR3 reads TGTGCCAGCAGCCTGCGGGACAGCGAAGCTTTCTTT.